These 32 T cell receptor beta chains came from one sample sequenced in a study of shared clonotypes between healthy human individuals. The assay was immunoSEQ multiplex PCR, and TCRdb's table has in-frame clones only and misses some. This sample yields around 750,000 clones, of which around 67% are seen a single time; over 1.5% belongs to the top ten. Sequenced: memory CD4+ T cells sorted from blood. Subset noted: CD45RA-negative fraction. Receptors originate from a woman aged 25 to 45 in good health.

The chain links TRBV19 to TRBJ1-1, with D unclear. Germline CDR1 LNHDA, CDR2 SQIVND (reference sequence). This CDR3 contains 14 residues. With 1 base removed from V and 0 bases from J, the gap between germline ends came to 6 bases. For the CDR3, the DNA is TGTGCCAGTAGTATAGCCATTTTGAACACTGAAGCTTTCTTT. It is translated as CASSIAILNTEAFF.

With regard to this clone: A clone one base away is much larger, so this may be a read error. The chain is built from TRBV11-3 and TRBJ2-1; TRBD1 aligns across 10 bases. This CDR3 has 14 amino acids. In germline, CDR1 is SGHNT, CDR2 YENEEA. V shed 5 bases, J shed 4 bases, and the junction held 2 bases outside the gene matches. CDR3 in DNA: TGTGCCAGCAGCCCGGGACAGGGGTACAATGAGCAGTTCTTC. Its translation: CASSPGQGYNEQFF.

This clone showed up many times. The chain combines TRBV5-1 with TRBJ2-5; no clear D. Trimming pared 0 bases from V and 6 bases from J, leaving 12 bases between. The CDR3 runs 14 residues. Germline values: CDR1 SGHRS, CDR2 YFSETQ. CDR3: CASSLEPGEKTQYF. The CDR3 DNA reads TGCGCCAGCAGCTTGGAGCCAGGAGAGAAGACCCAGTACTTC.

V gene TRBV5-6 combines with J gene TRBJ1-1, with D possibly TRBD1 on 6 matching bases. The V and J ends lost 4 bases and 1 base respectively, with 11 bases between them. This CDR3 is 14 amino acids long. CDR1 is SGHDT and CDR2 is YYEEEE in the germline V gene. CDR3 nucleotide sequence: TGTGCCAGCAGCAACCCGACAGGGAACACTGAAGCTTTCTTT. This sequence encodes CASSNPTGNTEAFF.

The chain has TRBV28 and TRBJ2-3; D gene ambiguous. The CDR3 loop spans 14 amino acids. Trimming shortened V by 6 bases and J by 8 bases, and 18 bases separated the two germline ends. Germline V CDR1 and CDR2: MDHEN, SYDVKM. CDR3 region: CASRRSPGLRTQYF. The CDR3 DNA is TGTGCCAGCAGGCGATCCCCCGGGCTCCGTACGCAGTATTTT.

This chain joins TRBV18 and TRBJ2-4, with unresolved D. V shed 6 bases and J shed 0 bases, with 12 bases lying between them. The length of the CDR3 is 15 residues. The V gene's germline CDR1 is KGHSH and CDR2 LQKENI. CDR3 sequence: CASSHGGIAKNIQYF. CDR3 coding DNA: TGTGCCAGCTCGCACGGTGGGATAGCCAAAAACATTCAGTACTTC.

The chain carries TRBV2 and TRBJ2-5, with no clear D. The V end was cut by 6 bases, the J end by 3 bases, with 14 bases between. Germline values: CDR1 SNHLY, CDR2 FYNNEI. This CDR3 has 14 residues. CDR3 sequence: CASRKIISKETQYF. As DNA, the CDR3 is TGTGCCAGCAGGAAGATTATCTCAAAAGAGACCCAGTACTTC.

This chain links TRBV28 with TRBJ2-5; the match to TRBD1 covers 10 bases. CDR3 length: 13 residues. After removal of 6 bases from V and 4 bases from J, the junction contained 2 bases not matched to a gene. The V gene's germline CDR1 is MDHEN and CDR2 SYDVKM. CDR3 sequence: CASRDRGPETQYF. The CDR3 DNA is TGTGCCAGCAGAGACAGGGGGCCAGAGACCCAGTACTTC.

The chain links TRBV5-1 to TRBJ1-2, with TRBD1 as a possible D gene (5 bases). V gave up 0 bases and J gave up 4 bases, with 10 bases separating them. Germline lookup yields CDR1 SGHRS and CDR2 YFSETQ. CDR3 size: 14 residues. CDR3: CASSLGGIGYGYTF. CDR3 DNA sequence: TGCGCCAGCAGCTTGGGGGGCATTGGCTATGGCTACACCTTC.

This clone was seen repeatedly, ten times or more. The same CDR3 arises from other DNA sequences in this sample as well. The genes are TRBV5-1 and TRBJ2-1, with 13 bases matching TRBD2. CDR3 length: 15 amino acids. Germline V gene data show CDR1 as SGHRS and CDR2 as YFSETQ. Trimming at V came to 4 bases and at J to 5 bases, leaving 3 bases not matched to a gene. CDR3 coding DNA: TGCGCCAGCAGCCCCGGGACTAGCGGGAACAATGAGCAGTTCTTC. This sequence encodes CASSPGTSGNNEQFF. The variable domain in full, completed from reference TRBV5-1 and TRBJ2-1, reads KAGVTQTPRYLIKTRGQQVTLSCSPISGHRSVSWYQQTPGQGLQFLFEYFSETQRNKGNFPGRFSGRQFSNSRSEMNVSTLELGDSALYLCASSPGTSGNNEQFFGPGTRLTVL.

This clone has a single count. This rearrangement joins TRBV5-1 to TRBJ2-2; possibly TRBD1 for D (5 bases). This CDR3 is built from 16 residues. Trimming left V 4 bases short and J 4 bases short, with 17 bases between. Germline V lookup: CDR1 SGHRS, CDR2 YFSETQ. DNA of the CDR3: TGCGCCAGCAGCCTCAGACAGAGTTCGGGCACCGGGGAGCTGTTTTTT. Its protein product is CASSLRQSSGTGELFF.

V and J are TRBV5-1 and TRBJ2-7; 12 nucleotides line up with TRBD2. The junction had 10 bases not matched to a gene; V was cut back by 0 bases and J by 6 bases. Germline CDR1 SGHRS, CDR2 YFSETQ. The CDR3 extends over 17 amino acids. CDR3 in amino acids: CASSLGGRLAGAAEQYF. CDR3 sequence (DNA): TGCGCCAGCAGCTTGGGGGGAAGACTAGCGGGAGCCGCCGAGCAGTACTTC.

The V gene is TRBV5-1, the J gene TRBJ2-1; D gene unclear. CDR3 length equals 11 residues. V lost 0 bases and J lost 8, with 3 bases in between. Germline V gives CDR1 SGHRS, CDR2 YFSETQ. The CDR3: CASSLAYEQFF. The CDR3 DNA is TGCGCCAGCAGCTTGGCCTATGAGCAGTTCTTC.

In this sample, this clone turned up many times. The chain employs TRBV5-1 and TRBJ2-7; 8 nucleotides line up with TRBD1. Germline CDR1 and CDR2: SGHRS and YFSETQ. The V gene end was trimmed by 4 bases and the J gene end by 3 bases; junction bases not matched to a gene: 3. The CDR3 sequence is 13 residues long. The CDR3 loop is CASSTGQVYEQYF. In nucleotides, the CDR3 is TGCGCCAGCAGCACGGGACAGGTCTACGAGCAGTACTTC. Complete variable domain (other parts from reference TRBV5-1 and TRBJ2-7): KAGVTQTPRYLIKTRGQQVTLSCSPISGHRSVSWYQQTPGQGLQFLFEYFSETQRNKGNFPGRFSGRQFSNSRSEMNVSTLELGDSALYLCASSTGQVYEQYFGPGTRLTVT.

The chain couples TRBV29-1 to TRBJ1-1; D unclear. Germline CDR1 is SQVTM and CDR2 is ANQGSEA. The length of the CDR3 is 14 residues. The V end was cut by 6 bases, the J end by 7 bases, with 21 bases between. The CDR3 spells CSVGTTAGVGEAFF. The CDR3 DNA follows: TGCAGCGTGGGAACGACGGCAGGTGTCGGTGAAGCTTTCTTT.

The chain carries TRBV5-1 and TRBJ2-1; TRBD2 aligns across 12 bases. Germline values: CDR1 SGHRS, CDR2 YFSETQ. CDR3 size: 14 residues. Trimming removed 3 bases from V and 8 bases from J; junction bases left unmatched: 3. CDR3 amino acids: CASSWTSGKYEQFF. DNA of the CDR3: TGCGCCAGCAGCTGGACTAGCGGGAAGTATGAGCAGTTCTTC.

J is TRBJ2-5 and V is TRBV28; TRBD1 aligns across 7 bases. The CDR3 consists of 13 residues. Trimming cost V 6 bases and J 1 base; bases outside gene matches: 2. The V gene's germline CDR1 is MDHEN and CDR2 SYDVKM. CDR3 in amino acids: CASRRQGQETQYF. CDR3 DNA sequence: TGTGCCAGCAGGCGACAGGGCCAAGAGACCCAGTACTTC.

This clone was detected only a few times. The rearrangement links TRBV7-6 to TRBJ2-6; D may correspond to TRBD1 or TRBD2 (5 bases each). The CDR3 has 19 amino acids. V dropped 1 base and J dropped 0 bases, with 16 bases sitting between them. CDR1 is SGHVS and CDR2 is FNYEAQ in the germline V gene. CDR3 nucleotide sequence: TGTGCCAGCAGCTTAGGCCCAGGGAGCTCGACCTCTGGGGCCAACGTCCTGACTTTC. This translates into CASSLGPGSSTSGANVLTF.

This chain uses TRBV2 with TRBJ1-2; D gene uncertain. Germline CDR1 reads SNHLY; CDR2 reads FYNNEI. V lost 7 bases to trimming and J lost 0 bases, with 12 bases between them. This CDR3 has 14 residues. The CDR3 protein is CASTRAGANYGYTF. CDR3 coding DNA: TGTGCCAGCACTCGGGCAGGAGCTAACTATGGCTACACCTTC.

In this sample, this clone turned up a few times. The V gene is TRBV28, the J gene TRBJ1-1; D may be TRBD1 (5 bases). Germline assignment: CDR1 MDHEN and CDR2 SYDVKM. V was shortened by 2 bases and J by 1 base, with 8 bases between the two germline ends. The CDR3 covers 14 residues. The CDR3 DNA sequence: TGTGCCAGCAGTTTAAGGGGCTGGAACACTGAAGCTTTCTTT. This gives the protein CASSLRGWNTEAFF.

The V and J genes are TRBV28 and TRBJ1-3; D is unclear. The CDR3 runs to 14 residues. The germline V gene encodes CDR1 MDHEN and CDR2 SYDVKM. Trimming removed 4 bases at V and 2 bases at J, with 9 bases between. The CDR3, as DNA: TGTGCCAGCAGTTACAGCTCCACTGGAAACACCATATATTTT. Translating gives CASSYSSTGNTIYF.

The V gene is TRBV7-2, the J gene TRBJ2-5; TRBD2 aligns across 10 bases. Germline V gene sequence: CDR1 SGHTA, CDR2 FQGNSA. J gave up 4 bases and V 1 base, and 3 bases lay outside the gene matches. The CDR3 is 15 residues long. The CDR3 loop reads CASSLDTSGIETQYF. Here the CDR3 DNA reads TGTGCCAGCAGCTTAGATACTAGCGGGATAGAGACCCAGTACTTC.

This chain uses TRBV7-3 with TRBJ2-2; D not certain. This CDR3 region has 12 residues. V lost 4 bases, J lost 4 bases, and 4 bases lay in between. From germline, CDR1 is SGHTA and CDR2 FQGTGA. The CDR3: CASSYTTGELFF. CDR3 coding DNA: TGTGCCAGCAGCTACACCACCGGGGAGCTGTTTTTT. Full variable domain (missing parts from reference TRBV7-3 and TRBJ2-2): GAGVSQTPSNKVTEKGKYVELRCDPISGHTALYWYRQSLGQGPEFLIYFQGTGAADDSGLPNDRFFAVRPEGSVSTLKIQRTERGDSAVYLCASSYTTGELFFGEGSRLTVL.

This chain links TRBV28 with TRBJ1-2; no definite D call. Germline-derived CDR1 and CDR2 are MDHEN and SYDVKM. The CDR3 sequence is 14 residues long. The V and J ends lost 6 bases and 2 bases respectively, with 13 bases between them. The CDR3 reads CASSPPNGNYGYTF. The CDR3 DNA reads as TGTGCCAGCAGCCCCCCCAACGGAAACTATGGCTACACCTTC.

The chain combines TRBV5-8 with TRBJ2-3; no definite D call. CDR3 length: 14 residues. The germline CDR1 and CDR2 sequences are SGHTS and YDEGEE. V lost 0 bases to trimming and J lost 6 bases, with 11 bases between them. CDR3 amino acids: CASSLGSLGDTQYF. CDR3 in DNA: TGTGCCAGCAGCTTGGGCAGTTTGGGGGATACGCAGTATTTT. Full variable domain (outside the CDR3, taken from reference TRBV5-8 and TRBJ2-3): EAGVTQSPTHLIKTRGQQATLRCSPISGHTSVYWYQQALGLGLQFLLWYDEGEERNRGNFPPRFSGRQFPNYSSELNVNALELEDSALYLCASSLGSLGDTQYFGPGTRLTVL.

There are a few counts of this clone. The chain uses TRBV27 and TRBJ1-1; D is uncertain. Trimming took 0 bases from V and 0 from J, leaving 14 bases between them. Looked up from germline, CDR1 is MNHEY and CDR2 is SMNVEV (reference sequence). This CDR3 is built from 17 residues. The CDR3 region has the DNA TGTGCCAGCAGTTTATCGGCCCGATGGACGCTGAACACTGAAGCTTTCTTT. Translation: CASSLSARWTLNTEAFF.

The gene calls are TRBV9 and TRBJ2-7; no clear D. CDR3 size: 14 residues. V lost 0 bases to trimming and J lost 0 bases, with 7 bases between them. Germline CDR1 and CDR2: SGDLS and YYNGEE. The CDR3 here is CASSVATDSYEQYF. CDR3 DNA: TGTGCCAGCAGCGTAGCCACGGACTCCTACGAGCAGTACTTC. The variable domain in full, completed from reference TRBV9 and TRBJ2-7, reads DSGVTQTPKHLITATGQRVTLRCSPRSGDLSVYWYQQSLDQGLQFLIQYYNGEERAKGNILERFSAQQFPDLHSELNLSSLELGDSALYFCASSVATDSYEQYFGPGTRLTVT.

The rearrangement links TRBV5-1 to TRBJ2-7, with 14 bases matching TRBD2. Germline CDR1 reads SGHRS; CDR2 reads YFSETQ. The CDR3 consists of 17 residues. With 4 bases clipped from V and 3 bases from J, the junction kept 9 bases outside the gene matches. CDR3 loop: CASSRGTSGSGDYEQYF. For the CDR3, the DNA is TGCGCCAGCAGCCGGGGGACTAGCGGGAGTGGGGACTACGAGCAGTACTTC.

The rearrangement uses TRBV5-8 and TRBJ2-3; D not certain. V lost 7 bases and J 4 bases, leaving 13 bases between the germline ends. This CDR3 spans 13 amino acids. CDR1 and CDR2 from the germline V gene are SGHTS and YDEGEE. The CDR3, as DNA: TGTGCCAGCCTGGGATTCCTTGCAGATACGCAGTATTTT. Protein product: CASLGFLADTQYF. The complete variable domain, with remaining parts taken from reference TRBV5-8 and TRBJ2-3, reads EAGVTQSPTHLIKTRGQQATLRCSPISGHTSVYWYQQALGLGLQFLLWYDEGEERNRGNFPPRFSGRQFPNYSSELNVNALELEDSALYLCASLGFLADTQYFGPGTRLTVL.

DNA of the CDR3: TGCGCCAGCACCGAGAGGAGACAGGGGAAAGAGACCCAGTACTTC. Encoded protein: CASTERRQGKETQYF. The chain combines TRBV10-1 with TRBJ2-5, with 8 bases lining up with TRBD1. Germline V gene data show CDR1 as WNHNN and CDR2 as SYGVQD (reference sequence). Losses at the gene ends were 7 bases for V and 3 bases for J; bases not matched to a gene: 10. This CDR3 comprises 15 residues.

The chain carries TRBV7-1 and TRBJ2-5, with TRBD2 matching over 15 bases. TRBV7-1 is labeled an ORF, and its function is uncertain. This CDR3 contains 18 residues. Trimming at V came to 5 bases and at J to 4 bases, leaving 11 bases not matched to a gene. CDR3 residues: CASSLGGLAGGNGETQYF. CDR3 nucleotides: TGTGCCAGCAGCCTCGGAGGACTAGCGGGAGGGAACGGAGAGACCCAGTACTTC.

The count of this clone is one. The chain combines TRBV4-1 with TRBJ2-6, with D possibly being TRBD1 (6 bases). There are 19 residues in the CDR3. V was pared by 4 bases and J by 0 bases, with 19 bases between. From germline, CDR1 is MGHRA and CDR2 YSYEKL. The CDR3 region is CASSPSPGTPNSGANVLTF. CDR3 in DNA: TGCGCCAGCAGCCCCTCCCCTGGGACACCTAACTCTGGGGCCAACGTCCTGACTTTC.